This record looks at one T cell receptor (beta chain) sequence and its context. These data come from a study of blood T cell repertoires in COVID-19. About the research overall: The United States, Italy and Spain provided the acute and convalescent COVID-19 samples. PBMCs, B-cell-depleted T cells, or T cells provided the cDNA or gDNA that made up the material.

V lost 7 bases, J lost 10 bases, and 11 bases lay in between. Germline V gene data show CDR1 as SNHLY and CDR2 as FYNNEI. This CDR3 has 11 amino acids. Libraries were prepared by immunoSEQ multiplex PCR; TCRdb keeps only in-frame clonotypes and omits some of them. The repertoire consists of roughly 80,000 clones, with around 82% occurring once and the leading ten covering just over 20%. The sample was peripheral blood. The chain carries TRBV2 and TRBJ2-1, with D uncertain. The sequence was collected from a human donor in a cohort sampled during active COVID-19. The CDR3 DNA reads as TGTGCCAGCATGGCGGTATGGGAGCAGTTCTTC. It translates to CASMAVWEQFF.